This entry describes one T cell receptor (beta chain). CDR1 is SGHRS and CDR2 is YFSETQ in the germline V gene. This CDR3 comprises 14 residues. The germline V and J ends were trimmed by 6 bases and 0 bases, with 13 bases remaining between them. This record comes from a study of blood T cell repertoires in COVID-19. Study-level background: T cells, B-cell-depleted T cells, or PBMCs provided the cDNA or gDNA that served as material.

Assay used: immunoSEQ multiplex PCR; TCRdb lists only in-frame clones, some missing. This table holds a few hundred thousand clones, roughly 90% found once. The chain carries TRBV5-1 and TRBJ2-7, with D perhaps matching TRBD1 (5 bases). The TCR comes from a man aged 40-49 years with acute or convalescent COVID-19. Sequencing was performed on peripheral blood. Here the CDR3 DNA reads TGCGCCAGCAACCCAATGGGGCCCTCCTACGAGCAGTACTTC. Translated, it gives CASNPMGPSYEQYF.